Following are 8 T cell receptor beta chains from one sample sequenced in a study of siplizumab effects on memory and regulatory T cells (dated by TCRdb to between 2017 and 2020). Library construction relied on the immunoSEQ multiplex PCR assay. TCRdb mirrors the immuneACCESS table, restricted to in-frame sequences. Some clones are absent from its copies; in checked studies, under half trace to an unresolved V gene, and the reason for the others is unknown. The sample table contains 95,000 to 100,000 clones; only one count was recorded for around 90% of them. 12% of the sample rests with the top ten. Sequencing input: non-Treg CD4+ T cells sorted from blood. Sample cell subset or site, as interpreted from the label and publication: FACS-sorted unstimulated CD4+ non-regulatory T cells. The receptors originated from a human donor in good health.

This clone appeared a single time. V usage is TRBV5-1 and J usage is TRBJ2-7; 11 bases line up with TRBD2. CDR3 length equals 19 residues. CDR1 SGHRS and CDR2 YFSETQ come from the germline V gene. With V trimmed by 4 bases and J by 0 bases, 15 bases remained unmatched. Here the CDR3 DNA reads TGCGCCAGCAGCAAGAAACCGACTAGCGGGGCACCAAGCTCCTACGAGCAGTACTTC. Translation: CASSKKPTSGAPSSYEQYF.

The table lists this clone with a count of one. The chain links TRBV13 to TRBJ1-2; D not resolved. CDR3 length: 17 amino acids. Germline V lookup: CDR1 PRHDT, CDR2 FYEKMQ (reference sequence). Trimming pared 6 bases from V and 7 bases from J, leaving 27 bases between. The CDR3 here is CASRSQGRGLEGGGYTF. CDR3 sequence (DNA): TGTGCCAGCAGAAGCCAAGGTAGAGGCTTAGAAGGCGGTGGCTACACCTTC.

A word on this clone: One junction end does not reproduce the germline sequence, and a read error may be involved. The J gene is TRBJ2-3, the V gene TRBV30, with TRBD1 identical over 10 bases. The CDR3 is 10 residues long. CDR1 GTSNPN and CDR2 SVGIG come from the germline V gene (reference sequence). CDR3 in amino acids: CAWSYRDRGF. CDR3 bases: TGTGCCTGGAGCTACCGGGACAGGGGTTTT.

Note on this clone: Distinct nucleotide sequences in the sample also encode this CDR3. This rearrangement joins TRBV5-1 to TRBJ1-1; D remains ambiguous. The germline CDR1 and CDR2 sequences are SGHRS and YFSETQ. The germline V and J ends were trimmed by 0 bases and 1 base, with 7 bases remaining between them. The CDR3 is made up of 14 amino acids. The CDR3 bases are TGCGCCAGCAGCTTGGGGGTGGGGAACACTGAAGCTTTCTTT. This codes for CASSLGVGNTEAFF.

The rearrangement uses TRBV28 and TRBJ2-6; D remains unclear. The V and J ends lost 5 bases and 0 bases respectively, with 8 bases between them. Germline V lookup: CDR1 MDHEN, CDR2 SYDVKM. The CDR3 contains 15 residues. The CDR3 coding sequence is TGTGCCAGCAGTGCCTGGGACTCTGGGGCCAACGTCCTGACTTTC. Translation: CASSAWDSGANVLTF.

The gene calls are TRBV7-8 and TRBJ1-5, with D maybe TRBD1 (6 bases). V was trimmed by 5 bases and J by 0 bases, leaving 11 bases between them. The germline V gene encodes CDR1 SGHVS and CDR2 FQNEAQ. The CDR3 sequence is 15 residues long. The CDR3 protein is CASSETGVSNQPQHF. The CDR3 nucleotides are TGTGCCAGCAGCGAGACAGGTGTTAGCAATCAGCCCCAGCATTTT. Based on the CDR3 plus reference TRBV7-8 and TRBJ1-5, the full variable domain is GAGVSQSPRYKVAKRGQDVALRCDPISGHVSLFWYQQALGQGPEFLTYFQNEAQLDKSGLPSDRFFAERPEGSVSTLKIQRTQQEDSAVYLCASSETGVSNQPQHFGDGTRLSIL.

This chain uses TRBV7-9 with TRBJ2-7, with D maybe TRBD1 (6 bases). Germline V gives CDR1 SEHNR, CDR2 FQNEAQ (reference sequence). The CDR3 runs to 14 residues. V was shortened by 5 bases and J by 9 bases, with 20 bases between the two germline ends. CDR3: CASSANRVGAGQYF. The CDR3 nucleotides are TGTGCCAGCAGCGCAAACAGGGTGGGGGCTGGGCAGTACTTC.

J is TRBJ2-1 and V is TRBV7-9; D perhaps matches TRBD2 (6 bases). V was shortened by 5 bases and J by 3 bases, with 14 bases between the two germline ends. The CDR3 is 15 residues long. CDR1 is SEHNR, CDR2 FQNEAQ, per germline (reference sequence). CDR3 region: CASSATGERYNEQFF. Written as DNA, the CDR3 is TGTGCCAGCAGCGCCACGGGGGAGCGCTACAATGAGCAGTTCTTC.